Below, 18 T cell receptor beta chains from the same sample are listed, as sequenced in a study of shared clonotypes between healthy human individuals. Produced via immunoSEQ multiplex PCR; TCRdb's table is partial and in-frame only. The data show 800,000 or so clones, approximately 97% seen once. Naivety among CD8 cells was defined by CD45RO negativity and positive CCR7 selection, thereby excluding terminally differentiated effector memory CD45RA+ cells. Specimen: naive CD8+ T cells sorted from blood. These TCRs come from a man aged 30 to 45 in good health.

V is TRBV7-8 and J is TRBJ2-7; the D gene is possibly TRBD1 (6 bases). The V end was cut by 1 base, the J end by 6 bases, with 10 bases between. CDR1 and CDR2 (germline): SGHVS, FQNEAQ. CDR3 length equals 13 residues. The CDR3: CASSLEGVGEQYF. The CDR3, as DNA: TGTGCCAGCAGCTTAGAGGGGGTCGGCGAGCAGTACTTC.

The J gene is TRBJ2-7, the V gene TRBV29-1; 9 positions match TRBD2. Germline V CDR1 and CDR2: SQVTM, ANQGSEA. The CDR3 covers 16 residues. V lost 3 bases to trimming and J lost 2 bases; unmatched junction nucleotides: 11. The DNA of the CDR3 is TGCAGCGTTGAGACCTCTGCTAGCGGGGATGCCTACGAGCAGTACTTC. This sequence encodes CSVETSASGDAYEQYF.

The rearrangement links TRBV6-1 to TRBJ2-7; the match to TRBD1 covers 7 bases. The junction had 4 bases not matched to a gene; V was cut back by 4 bases and J by 1 base. Germline CDR1 reads MNHNS; CDR2 reads SASEGT. The CDR3 contains 14 residues. CDR3 in amino acids: CASSVSQGSYEQYF. CDR3 sequence (DNA): TGTGCCAGCAGTGTATCACAGGGGTCCTACGAGCAGTACTTC.

V is TRBV9 and J is TRBJ1-5; 7 bases agree with TRBD1. The V gene's germline CDR1 is SGDLS and CDR2 YYNGEE. Trimming cost V 3 bases and J 6 bases; bases outside gene matches: 9. The CDR3 runs to 15 residues. The CDR3 region is CASSESDRVRQPQHF. In nucleotides, the CDR3 is TGTGCCAGCAGCGAGAGCGACAGGGTACGTCAGCCCCAGCATTTT.

V gene TRBV19 combines with J gene TRBJ2-1, with 8 bases lining up with TRBD2. V gave up 7 bases and J gave up 0 bases; unmatched junction bases: 8. The CDR3 totals 16 residues. Germline loops: CDR1 LNHDA, CDR2 SQIVND (reference sequence). CDR3 protein: CASTPTGGHSYNEQFF. The DNA of the CDR3 is TGTGCCAGTACCCCAACGGGGGGGCACTCCTACAATGAGCAGTTCTTC.

This clone was picked up one time. This chain links TRBV28 with TRBJ2-3, with 11 positions matching TRBD1. The CDR3 runs 19 residues. The V gene end was trimmed by 3 bases and the J gene end by 4 bases; junction bases not matched to a gene: 15. The germline CDR1 and CDR2 sequences are MDHEN and SYDVKM. CDR3 residues: CASSFRDRGKEALADTQYF. In DNA, the CDR3 is TGTGCCAGCAGTTTCCGGGACAGGGGGAAGGAAGCACTTGCAGATACGCAGTATTTT.

The V gene is TRBV27, the J gene TRBJ1-5; D not certain. This CDR3 contains 14 residues. Germline V lookup: CDR1 MNHEY, CDR2 SMNVEV (reference sequence). Trimming removed 0 bases at V and 7 bases at J, with 10 bases between. The CDR3 sequence is CASSLSGPWQPQHF. CDR3 nucleotide sequence: TGTGCCAGCAGTTTATCAGGGCCTTGGCAGCCCCAGCATTTT.

The chain uses TRBV10-3 and TRBJ1-2, with unresolved D. Trimming removed 8 bases at V and 4 bases at J, with 14 bases between. The CDR3 has 13 residues. Germline V gene sequence: CDR1 ENHRY, CDR2 SYGVKD. The CDR3 region has the DNA TGTGCCATCGCCGAAGTAATGCCCTATGGCTACACCTTC. Its protein is CAIAEVMPYGYTF.

This chain links TRBV6-6 with TRBJ2-7; 9 nucleotides align to TRBD1. The junction had 6 bases not matched to a gene; V was cut back by 2 bases and J by 4 bases. Germline CDR1 MNHNY, CDR2 SVGAGI (reference sequence). The CDR3 spans 15 residues. The DNA for the CDR3 is TGTGCCAGCAGTTACGGTAGACAGGGGGAGTACGAGCAGTACTTC. This codes for CASSYGRQGEYEQYF.

CDR3 protein: CAARQGNLRADTEAFF. In DNA form, the CDR3 reads TGTGCCGCCCGACAGGGTAATCTTCGTGCGGACACTGAAGCTTTCTTT. The rearrangement links TRBV28 to TRBJ1-1; 7 bases align to TRBD1. CDR1 MDHEN and CDR2 SYDVKM come from the germline V gene. Trimming at V came to 11 bases and at J to 3 bases, leaving 18 bases not matched to a gene. CDR3 length: 16 residues. Filled out from reference TRBV28 and TRBJ1-1, the complete variable domain reads DVKVTQSSRYLVKRTGEKVFLECVQDMDHENMFWYRQDPGLGLRLIYFSYDVKMKEKGDIPEGYSVSREKKERFSLILESASTNQTSMYLCAARQGNLRADTEAFFGQGTRLTVV.

The V gene is TRBV9, the J gene TRBJ1-1, with 7 nucleotides matching TRBD1. The CDR3 has 16 amino acids. Germline-derived CDR1 and CDR2 are SGDLS and YYNGEE. After removal of 1 base from V and 1 base from J, the junction contained 7 bases not matched to a gene. This CDR3 is CASSVNPGTANTEAFF. The CDR3 nucleotides read TGTGCCAGCAGCGTAAACCCAGGGACAGCGAACACTGAAGCTTTCTTT.

Concerning this clone: The junction departs from germline at one end; a sequencing error may be responsible. V usage is TRBV5-4 and J usage is TRBJ1-2; D is perhaps TRBD1 (5 bases). This CDR3 has 15 amino acids. Germline-derived CDR1 and CDR2 are SGHNT and YYREEE (reference sequence). The CDR3 reads CASSLRDAGLDGYTF. CDR3 DNA: TGTGCCAGCAGCCTCCGGGACGCGGGACTAGATGGTTACACCTTC.

This clone appeared once. The chain carries TRBV11-2 and TRBJ2-7; TRBD2 matches 9 bases. V was pared by 1 base and J by 6 bases, with 13 bases of the junction left unmatched. The CDR3 is 17 residues long. Looked up from germline, CDR1 is SGHAT and CDR2 is FQNNGV. The CDR3 is CASSLAPGSGRLGEQYF. The CDR3 nucleotides read TGTGCCAGCAGCTTAGCACCTGGCAGCGGGAGGCTCGGCGAGCAGTACTTC.

This clone was detected only once. The chain recombines TRBV11-2 with TRBJ2-1; 7 bases agree with TRBD1. This CDR3 is built from 18 residues. Trimming cost V 1 base and J 0 bases; bases outside gene matches: 9. In germline, CDR1 is SGHAT, CDR2 FQNNGV. The CDR3: CASSLGTGGLSSYNEQFF. CDR3 in DNA: TGTGCCAGCAGCTTAGGGACAGGTGGGCTGAGCTCCTACAATGAGCAGTTCTTC.

The rearrangement links TRBV4-2 to TRBJ1-1; unclear D gene. Trimming pared 3 bases from V and 3 bases from J, leaving 14 bases between. The CDR3 covers 15 residues. Germline V CDR1 and CDR2: LGHNA, YNFKEQ. The CDR3 sequence is CASSQGFLEDTEAFF. The CDR3 region has the DNA TGTGCCAGCAGCCAGGGATTCCTAGAGGACACTGAAGCTTTCTTT.

This chain connects TRBV6-5 to TRBJ2-1; 9 bases align to TRBD2. CDR3 length equals 14 residues. The junction had 5 bases not matched to a gene; V was cut back by 3 bases and J by 8 bases. Germline CDR1 reads MNHEY; CDR2 reads SVGAGI. DNA of the CDR3: TGTGCCAGCAGTTATAGCGGGAGACCCTATGAGCAGTTCTTC. It is translated as CASSYSGRPYEQFF.

The rearrangement links TRBV7-9 to TRBJ2-7; D possibly corresponds to TRBD2 (6 bases). This CDR3 comprises 15 residues. Germline CDR1 reads SEHNR; CDR2 reads FQNEAQ (reference sequence). With 3 bases removed from V and 3 bases from J, the gap between germline ends came to 15 bases. Here the CDR3 reads CASSLPSAIYYEQYF. In DNA, the CDR3 is TGTGCCAGCAGCTTGCCTAGCGCCATATACTACGAGCAGTACTTC.

This CDR3 reads CASSYSGYPTGELFF. Written as DNA, the CDR3 is TGTGCCAGCAGTTATAGCGGCTACCCTACCGGGGAGCTGTTTTTT. The chain is built from TRBV6-6 and TRBJ2-2, with a tentative D call TRBD2 (6 bases). The V gene lost 3 bases and the J gene lost 5 bases, with 13 bases spanning the gap. The CDR3 has 15 residues. Germline loops: CDR1 MNHNY, CDR2 SVGAGI (reference sequence).